The source of this TCR beta chain is a study of T-cell memory formation after mild COVID-19. MiXCR, run by TCRdb on the 5' RACE reads, gives a single entry per CDR3 protein. The sample records roughly 450,000 distinct CDR3 sequences, about 20% being singletons. V gave up 2 bases and J gave up 1 base, with 12 bases separating them. Per the germline V gene, CDR1 is MNHEY and CDR2 is SVGAGI. The CDR3 has 15 residues. This TCR came from an adult woman who had mild COVID-19 (a few samples of this study predate the infection). Cell type and time point are not known. The chain links TRBV6-5 to TRBJ2-7, with D tentatively TRBD2 (6 bases). Sequences were obtained from PBMCs or a T cell subset sorted from them (not recorded which). CDR3 bases: TGTGCCAGCAGTTACACCGGGGGAGGTTCCTACGAGCAGTACTTC. Residues: CASSYTGGGSYEQYF.